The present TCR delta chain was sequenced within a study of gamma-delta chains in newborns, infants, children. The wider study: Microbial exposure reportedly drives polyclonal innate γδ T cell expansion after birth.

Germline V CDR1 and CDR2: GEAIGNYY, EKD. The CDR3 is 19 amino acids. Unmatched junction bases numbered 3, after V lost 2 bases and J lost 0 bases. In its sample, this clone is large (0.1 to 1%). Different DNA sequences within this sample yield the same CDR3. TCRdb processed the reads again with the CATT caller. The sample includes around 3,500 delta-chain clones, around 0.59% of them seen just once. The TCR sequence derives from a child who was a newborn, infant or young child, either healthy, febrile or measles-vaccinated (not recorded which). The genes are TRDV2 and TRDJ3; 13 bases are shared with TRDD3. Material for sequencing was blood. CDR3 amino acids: CACDILGDTRSWDTRQMFF. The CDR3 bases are TGTGCCTGTGACATACTGGGGGATACGCGCTCCTGGGACACCCGACAGATGTTTTTC.